This T cell receptor (beta chain) came from a study of blood T cell repertoires in COVID-19. TCRdb keeps only in-frame clones here, not all; method: immunoSEQ multiplex PCR. Of 250,000 or so clones in the sample, about 89% were seen once. V lost 0 bases to trimming and J lost 9 bases, with 12 bases between them. The CDR3 has 13 amino acids. CDR1 SGHRS and CDR2 YFSETQ come from the germline V gene. Among Cohort 3 donors, those recovered had two negative PCRs, clearance, or symptom resolution. The V and J genes are TRBV5-1 and TRBJ1-2; possibly TRBD1 for D (5 bases). Sequencing was done on a sample of PBMCs or T cells enriched from blood (not recorded which). This receptor was obtained from a man aged 35 to 55 who had recovered from COVID-19. CDR3 amino acids: CASSLAGLRSYTF. The CDR3 DNA reads as TGCGCCAGCAGCTTGGCGGGACTTCGGAGCTACACCTTC.